This T cell receptor beta chain stems from a study of control samples from healthy donors and cancer patients. Generated by immunoSEQ multiplex PCR, the TCRdb table keeps only in-frame clones and is missing some. The table has 150,000 to 200,000 clones, about 92% seen once. This clone was seen a single time. The sample consisted of blood. This clonotype was obtained from a man aged 30 to 39 in good health.

The CDR3 nucleotides read TGTGCCAGCAGCTTAGACGGAGGTTTAGGTCAGCCCCAGCATTTT. Translation: CASSLDGGLGQPQHF. The rearrangement links TRBV7-2 to TRBJ1-5; D remains unclear. This CDR3 has 15 amino acids. CDR1 is SGHTA and CDR2 is FQGNSA in the germline V gene. The ends were cut back, 1 base at V and 6 bases at J, with 13 bases in the middle.